This T cell receptor (beta chain) was documented in a study of naive and memory T cell subsets. In the case of this clonotype: The antigen is unknown.

Study-wide points: Findings for naive and memory subsets could not be checked against ground truth. Gini index rose across naive, CM, EM and EMRA in CD4 and CD8.

Germline V gene data show CDR1 as MNHEY and CDR2 as SMNVEV (reference sequence). This CDR3 contains 16 residues. The V and J ends lost 6 bases and 3 bases respectively, with 17 bases between them. After CD4 positive bead selection, the CD4-negative fraction gave CD8 T cells. Two oligonucleotides, mixed equimolar, formed the beta constant-region primer covering TRBC1 and TRBC2. Nested alpha and beta constant-region primers with the SP2 primer drove four PCR rounds on ligated cDNA. A 12-nucleotide UMI and the SP2 primer were added to the cDNA 3' end by oligonucleotide ligation. TCRdb independently ran MiXCR on the UMI-ligation and nested PCR reads; one entry per CDR3 protein. The table includes more than 100,000 distinct CDR3 sequences, over 30% detected once.

The sequence derives from a human donor in good health. J is TRBJ1-4 and V is TRBV27; unclear D gene. Source material: central memory CD4+ T cells from blood. The CDR3 here is CASRIRSKGPNEKLFF. The CDR3 nucleotides read TGTGCCAGCAGAATAAGATCCAAAGGCCCTAATGAAAAACTGTTTTTT.